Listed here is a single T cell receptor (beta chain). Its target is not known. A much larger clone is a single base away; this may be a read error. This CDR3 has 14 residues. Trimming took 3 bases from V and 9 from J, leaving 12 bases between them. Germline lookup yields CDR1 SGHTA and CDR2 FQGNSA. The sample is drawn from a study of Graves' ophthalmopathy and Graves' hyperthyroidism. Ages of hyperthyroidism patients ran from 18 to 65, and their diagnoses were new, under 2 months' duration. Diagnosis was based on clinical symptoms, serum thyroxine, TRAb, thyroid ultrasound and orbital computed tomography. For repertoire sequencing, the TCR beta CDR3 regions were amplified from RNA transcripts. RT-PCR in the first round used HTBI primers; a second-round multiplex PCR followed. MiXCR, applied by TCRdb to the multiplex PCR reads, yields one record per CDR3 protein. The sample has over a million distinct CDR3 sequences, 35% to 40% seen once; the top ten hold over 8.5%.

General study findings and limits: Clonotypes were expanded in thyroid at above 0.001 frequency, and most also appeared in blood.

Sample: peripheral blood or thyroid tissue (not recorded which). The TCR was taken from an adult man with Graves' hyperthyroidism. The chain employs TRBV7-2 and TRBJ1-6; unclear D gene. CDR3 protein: CASSFPEFASPLHF. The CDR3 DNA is TGTGCCAGCAGCTTCCCAGAGTTCGCTTCACCCCTCCACTTT.